What follows are 26 T cell receptor beta chains derived from one specimen sequenced in a study of control samples from healthy donors and cancer patients. TCRdb keeps only in-frame clones here, not all; method: immunoSEQ multiplex PCR. Here the sample spans about 83,000 clones, roughly 91% being singletons. The sequencing input was blood. The receptor set was obtained from a man aged 50 to 59 in good health.

The sample holds one count of this clone. This chain joins TRBV7-9 and TRBJ2-1; 7 bases match TRBD1. After removal of 5 bases from V and 0 bases from J, the junction contained 4 bases not matched to a gene. Germline CDR1 and CDR2: SEHNR and FQNEAQ (reference sequence). The CDR3 has 15 amino acids. The CDR3: CASSPTGLSYNEQFF. In DNA, the CDR3 is TGTGCCAGCAGCCCGACAGGGCTCTCCTACAATGAGCAGTTCTTC.

This clone appeared a single time. The chain employs TRBV27 and TRBJ2-2, with 8 positions matching TRBD1. CDR3 length: 15 residues. Germline V CDR1 and CDR2: MNHEY, SMNVEV (reference sequence). Trimming took 6 bases from V and 2 from J; bases not matched to a gene: 5. In DNA, the CDR3 is TGTGCCAGCAGGGTGGGACAGGTCAACACCGGGGAGCTGTTTTTT. Translation: CASRVGQVNTGELFF.

The CDR3 coding sequence is TGCGCCAGCAGTCAAGACCTTCTAGCGGGGGACCAGAGCTCCTACGAGCAGTACTTC. This codes for CASSQDLLAGDQSSYEQYF. This sequence joins TRBV23-1 and TRBJ2-7, with 10 bases identical to TRBD2. TRBV23-1 carries the ORF label, with uncertain function. V shed 2 bases, J shed 0 bases, and the junction held 13 bases outside the gene matches. The CDR3 is made up of 19 amino acids.

The V and J genes are TRBV12-3 or TRBV12-4 and TRBJ1-3; D ambiguous. This CDR3 comprises 11 residues. Trimming shortened V by 1 base and J by 12 bases, and 7 bases separated the two germline ends. CDR3 nucleotides: TGTGCCAGCAGTTTAGACTACCTCATATATTTT. Its protein is CASSLDYLIYF.

This clone showed up just once. J is TRBJ1-1 and V is TRBV2; TRBD1 agrees at 7 bases. The CDR3 loop spans 12 amino acids. V dropped 11 bases and J dropped 11; count of bases not matched to a gene: 14. Germline V gene sequence: CDR1 SNHLY, CDR2 FYNNEI. As DNA, the CDR3 is TGTGCCTCGGGACAGTTACTAGGACTGGCTTTCTTT. Translating it yields CASGQLLGLAFF.

The V gene is TRBV5-1, the J gene TRBJ1-2, with 9 bases fitting TRBD1. This CDR3 region has 14 residues. The junction had 7 bases not matched to a gene; V was cut back by 4 bases and J by 6 bases. In germline, CDR1 is SGHRS, CDR2 YFSETQ. This CDR3 is CASSSYRGLNGYTF. The CDR3 nucleotides read TGCGCCAGCAGCAGCTACAGGGGGCTCAATGGCTACACCTTC.

The J gene is TRBJ1-4, the V gene TRBV2, with a tentative D call TRBD1 (6 bases). Germline lookup yields CDR1 SNHLY and CDR2 FYNNEI. The CDR3 runs to 15 residues. The V end lost 7 bases, the J end lost 0 bases, and 12 bases lay between the germline ends. This chain's CDR3 is CASIRTDATNEKLFF. The CDR3, as DNA: TGTGCCAGCATCCGGACAGACGCAACTAATGAAAAACTGTTTTTT.

This clone was found a few times. The chain uses TRBV6-2 or TRBV6-3 and TRBJ2-2, with TRBD1 matching over 8 bases. The germline CDR1 and CDR2 sequences are MNHEY and SVGEGT. The V gene end was trimmed by 4 bases and the J gene end by 3 bases; junction bases not matched to a gene: 4. This CDR3 comprises 15 residues. CDR3 bases: TGTGCCAGCAGTTTCAGGGGGCTCGACACCGGGGAGCTGTTTTTT. Its protein is CASSFRGLDTGELFF.

The chain recombines TRBV5-4 with TRBJ2-1; perhaps TRBD2 as D (6 bases). This CDR3 has 15 residues. V lost 3 bases and J 3 bases, leaving 13 bases between the germline ends. CDR1 is SGHNT, CDR2 YYREEE, per germline (reference sequence). The CDR3 spells CASSYTGVVYNEQFF. The CDR3 DNA follows: TGTGCCAGCAGCTACACGGGGGTCGTCTACAATGAGCAGTTCTTC. The full variable domain, its missing parts supplied by reference TRBV5-4 and TRBJ2-1, is ETGVTQSPTHLIKTRGQQVTLRCSSQSGHNTVSWYQQALGQGPQFIFQYYREEENGRGNFPPRFSGLQFPNYSSELNVNALELDDSALYLCASSYTGVVYNEQFFGPGTRLTVL.

V usage is TRBV7-9 and J usage is TRBJ2-7, with 8 bases that match TRBD1. The trim removed 5 bases at V and 4 bases at J, leaving 10 bases unmatched. This CDR3 spans 15 amino acids. Germline CDR1 reads SEHNR; CDR2 reads FQNEAQ (reference sequence). The CDR3 nucleotides read TGTGCCAGCAGCCCCAGGGGGCAATTACCGTACGAGCAGTACTTC. This translates into CASSPRGQLPYEQYF.

In DNA, the CDR3 is TGTGCCAGTAGTTCCCAGGGAGGGAACACTGAAGCTTTCTTT. Protein: CASSSQGGNTEAFF. The chain recombines TRBV19 with TRBJ1-1; D might be TRBD1 (5 bases). Germline values: CDR1 LNHDA, CDR2 SQIVND (reference sequence). The V and J ends lost 5 bases and 1 base respectively, with 11 bases between them. The CDR3 is made up of 14 amino acids.

The genes are TRBV24-1 and TRBJ2-5; the match to TRBD2 covers 13 bases. The germline gives CDR1 KGHDR, CDR2 SFDVKD. CDR3 length equals 16 residues. The J segment lost 2 bases and the V segment lost 5 bases, leaving 4 bases of the junction unmatched. The CDR3 DNA reads TGTGCCACCAGTGCTTGGACTAGCGGGGGTCAAGAGACCCAGTACTTC. Translation gives CATSAWTSGGQETQYF.

The chain links TRBV9 to TRBJ1-1, with 11 bases identical to TRBD1. The length of the CDR3 is 15 residues. Germline CDR1 reads SGDLS; CDR2 reads YYNGEE. The V and J ends lost 3 bases and 6 bases, in that order; junction bases with no gene match: 7. The CDR3 DNA sequence: TGTGCCAGCAGCGCACCCGGGACAGGGGGATCTGAAGCTTTCTTT. Translation: CASSAPGTGGSEAFF.

The V and J genes are TRBV2 and TRBJ2-5; possibly TRBD1 for D (6 bases). Germline V gene sequence: CDR1 SNHLY, CDR2 FYNNEI. The CDR3 is 15 amino acids. V lost 4 bases and J lost 5, with 17 bases in between. The CDR3 sequence: CASSVGSPQGETQYF. The CDR3 coding sequence is TGTGCCAGCAGTGTAGGTAGTCCTCAGGGGGAGACCCAGTACTTC. The full variable domain, rest sourced from reference TRBV2 and TRBJ2-5, is EPEVTQTPSHQVTQMGQEVILRCVPISNHLYFYWYRQILGQKVEFLVSFYNNEISEKSEIFDDQFSVERPDGSNFTLKIRSTKLEDSAMYFCASSVGSPQGETQYFGPGTRLLVL.

V usage is TRBV12-3 or TRBV12-4 and J usage is TRBJ2-3, with TRBD1 matching over 8 bases. CDR3 length: 13 amino acids. After removal of 7 bases from V and 2 bases from J, the junction contained 2 bases not matched to a gene. CDR3 DNA: TGTGCCAGCACCAGGGGGCCCACAGATACGCAGTATTTT. This encodes CASTRGPTDTQYF.

The chain joins TRBV3-1 (or the pseudogene TRBV3-2) to TRBJ2-1; D may be TRBD1 or TRBD2 (6 bases each). This CDR3 is 14 amino acids long. Germline V gene lookup returns CDR1 LGHDT and CDR2 YNNKEL (reference sequence). Trimming shortened V by 4 bases and J by 8 bases, and 15 bases separated the two germline ends. The CDR3 protein is CASSPHPGADEQFF. The CDR3 coding sequence is TGTGCCAGCAGCCCCCACCCGGGGGCCGATGAGCAGTTCTTC.

In nucleotides, the CDR3 is TGTGCCAGCAGCTTTAACTCTCTGGGGGACACCATATATTTT. Translated, it gives CASSFNSLGDTIYF. The V and J genes are TRBV7-8 and TRBJ1-3; a possible D gene is TRBD1 (5 bases). Trimming left V 3 bases short and J 8 bases short, with 14 bases between. The CDR3 spans 14 residues. The germline gives CDR1 SGHVS, CDR2 FQNEAQ.

A few counts support this clone. This rearrangement joins TRBV24-1 to TRBJ1-2, with a weak D call TRBD1 (6 bases). This CDR3 is 15 amino acids long. CDR1 and CDR2 from the germline V gene are KGHDR and SFDVKD. V lost 6 bases to trimming and J lost 6 bases, with 19 bases between them. CDR3 protein: CATSTSDSPFNGYTF. The DNA for the CDR3 is TGTGCCACCAGTACCTCGGACAGTCCCTTTAATGGCTACACCTTC.

The chain links TRBV5-1 to TRBJ2-3; TRBD1 aligns across 10 bases. This CDR3 is built from 16 residues. V lost 3 bases and J lost 5; bases outside the gene matches: 9. The germline gives CDR1 SGHRS, CDR2 YFSETQ. The CDR3 bases are TGCGCCAGCAGCTACGACAGGGGGCACACACGAGATACGCAGTATTTT. This translates into CASSYDRGHTRDTQYF.

This rearrangement joins TRBV7-2 to TRBJ1-4, with unresolved D. Germline lookup yields CDR1 SGHTA and CDR2 FQGNSA. The V end lost 1 base, the J end lost 7 bases, and 7 bases lay between the germline ends. The CDR3 spans 13 residues. The CDR3 is CASSLDPGEKLFF. The CDR3 nucleotides read TGTGCCAGCAGCTTAGATCCGGGTGAAAAACTGTTTTTT.

This clone was observed a single time. The chain joins TRBV12-3 or TRBV12-4 to TRBJ1-5; D is uncertain. CDR3 size: 13 residues. V was clipped by 6 bases and J by 5 bases, with 11 bases between them. The CDR3 DNA reads TGTGCCAGCAGCCCCAGAGGCCATCAGCCCCAGCATTTT. It yields the protein CASSPRGHQPQHF.

The chain recombines TRBV6-5 with TRBJ2-3; 9 bases align to TRBD2. Germline V CDR1 and CDR2: MNHEY, SVGAGI. The trim removed 6 bases at V and 1 base at J, leaving 5 bases unmatched. This CDR3 contains 15 residues. The DNA for the CDR3 is TGTGCCAGCAGGAAAGTAGCGGGGGGCACAGATACGCAGTATTTT. Residues: CASRKVAGGTDTQYF.

CDR3 amino acids: CASSFGPGGYTF. CDR3 coding DNA: TGTGCCAGCAGTTTCGGGCCAGGTGGCTACACCTTC. The V gene is TRBV6-2 or TRBV6-3, the J gene TRBJ1-2, with D unresolved. Germline CDR1 and CDR2: MNHEY and SVGEGT. CDR3 length: 12 residues. V was trimmed by 4 bases and J by 7 bases, leaving 10 bases between them.

The CDR3 protein is CASSDLGQVYTEAFF. In DNA form, the CDR3 reads TGTGCCAGCAGTGACCTAGGACAGGTTTACACTGAAGCTTTCTTT. This chain connects TRBV6-1 to TRBJ1-1; 7 bases match TRBD1. Trimming took 3 bases from V and 3 from J; bases not matched to a gene: 7. The CDR3 has 15 residues. Germline V lookup: CDR1 MNHNS, CDR2 SASEGT.

This clone was seen just once. J is TRBJ1-1 and V is TRBV5-1; D gene uncertain. The germline V and J ends were trimmed by 4 bases and 5 bases, with 12 bases remaining between them. CDR1 SGHRS and CDR2 YFSETQ come from the germline V gene. This CDR3 has 13 amino acids. For the CDR3, the DNA is TGCGCCAGCAGCGTTCTCACCGAAACTGAAGCTTTCTTT. This codes for CASSVLTETEAFF.

The V call is TRBV7-9, the J call TRBJ2-5, with a possible D match to TRBD1 (6 bases). The CDR3 is 19 amino acids. The V gene lost 1 base and the J gene lost 4 bases, with 25 bases spanning the gap. Germline V gene lookup returns CDR1 SEHNR and CDR2 FQNEAQ (reference sequence). In nucleotides, the CDR3 is TGTGCCAGCAGCTTAGGGGCTTCGGACAGCGGAATAGTGGTAGAGACCCAGTACTTC. It translates to CASSLGASDSGIVVETQYF.